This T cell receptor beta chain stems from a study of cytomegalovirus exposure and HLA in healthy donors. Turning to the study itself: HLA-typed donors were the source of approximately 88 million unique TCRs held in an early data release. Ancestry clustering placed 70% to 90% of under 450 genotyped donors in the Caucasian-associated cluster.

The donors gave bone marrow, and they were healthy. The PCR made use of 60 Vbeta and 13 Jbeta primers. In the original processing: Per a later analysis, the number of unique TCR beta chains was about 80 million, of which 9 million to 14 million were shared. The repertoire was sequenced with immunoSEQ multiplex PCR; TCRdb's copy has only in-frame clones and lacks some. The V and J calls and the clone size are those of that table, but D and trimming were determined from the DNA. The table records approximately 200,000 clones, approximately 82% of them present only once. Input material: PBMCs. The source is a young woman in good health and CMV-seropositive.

The CDR3 DNA is TGTGCCAGCAGCTGGGGGGTTACTAGCGGCCAAGAGACCCAGTACTTC. This sequence encodes CASSWGVTSGQETQYF. This rearrangement joins TRBV5-5 to TRBJ2-5, with TRBD2 identical over 8 bases. The CDR3 spans 16 residues. The trim removed 3 bases at V and 1 base at J, leaving 8 bases unmatched. Germline CDR1 SGHKS, CDR2 YYEKEE (reference sequence).